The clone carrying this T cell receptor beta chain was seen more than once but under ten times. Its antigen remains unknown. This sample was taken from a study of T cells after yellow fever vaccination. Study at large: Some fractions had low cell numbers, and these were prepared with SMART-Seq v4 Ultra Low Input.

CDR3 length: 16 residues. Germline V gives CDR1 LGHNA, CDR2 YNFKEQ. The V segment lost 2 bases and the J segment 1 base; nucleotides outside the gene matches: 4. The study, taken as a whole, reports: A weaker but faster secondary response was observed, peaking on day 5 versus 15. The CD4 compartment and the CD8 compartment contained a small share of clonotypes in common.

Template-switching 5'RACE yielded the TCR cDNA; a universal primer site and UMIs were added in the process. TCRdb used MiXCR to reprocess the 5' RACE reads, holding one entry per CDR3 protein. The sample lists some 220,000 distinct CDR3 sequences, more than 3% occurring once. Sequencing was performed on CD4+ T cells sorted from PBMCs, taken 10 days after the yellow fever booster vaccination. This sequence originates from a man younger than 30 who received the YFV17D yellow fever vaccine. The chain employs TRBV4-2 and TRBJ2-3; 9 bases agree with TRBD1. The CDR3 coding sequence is TGTGCCAGCAGCCAAAAAAGGACAGGGGGCACAGATACGCAGTATTTT. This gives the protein CASSQKRTGGTDTQYF.